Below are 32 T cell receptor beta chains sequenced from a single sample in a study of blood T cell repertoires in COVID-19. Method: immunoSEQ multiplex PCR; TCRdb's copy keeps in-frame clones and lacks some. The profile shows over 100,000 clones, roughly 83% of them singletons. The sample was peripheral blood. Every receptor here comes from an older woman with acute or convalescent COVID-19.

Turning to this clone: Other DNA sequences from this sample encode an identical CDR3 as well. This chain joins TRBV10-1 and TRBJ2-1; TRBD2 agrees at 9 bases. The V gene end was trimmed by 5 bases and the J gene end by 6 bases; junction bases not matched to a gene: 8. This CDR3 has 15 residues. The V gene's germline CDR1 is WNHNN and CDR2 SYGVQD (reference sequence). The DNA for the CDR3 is TGCGCCAGCAGTTCCAGCGGGGGGCCTCCCAATGAGCAGTTCTTC. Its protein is CASSSSGGPPNEQFF.

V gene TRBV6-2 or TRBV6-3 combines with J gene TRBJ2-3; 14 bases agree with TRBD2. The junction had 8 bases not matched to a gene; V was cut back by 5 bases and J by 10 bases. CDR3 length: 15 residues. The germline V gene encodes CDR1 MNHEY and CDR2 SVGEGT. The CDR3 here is CASSPGLAGAGAQYF. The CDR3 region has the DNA TGTGCCAGCAGTCCGGGACTAGCGGGGGCCGGCGCGCAGTATTTT.

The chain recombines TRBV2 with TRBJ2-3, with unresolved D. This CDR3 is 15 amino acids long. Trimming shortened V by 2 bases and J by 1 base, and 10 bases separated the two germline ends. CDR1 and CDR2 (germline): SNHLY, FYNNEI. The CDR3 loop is CASSENRVGTDTQYF. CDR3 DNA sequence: TGTGCCAGCAGTGAAAACAGAGTCGGCACAGATACGCAGTATTTT.

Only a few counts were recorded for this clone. The CDR3 region is CSVGQGNSVDTQYF. DNA of the CDR3: TGCAGCGTTGGGCAGGGTAATAGTGTAGATACGCAGTATTTT. The gene calls are TRBV29-1 and TRBJ2-3; tentative D call: TRBD1 (5 bases). CDR1 and CDR2 from the germline V gene are SQVTM and ANQGSEA. The CDR3 has 14 amino acids. Trimming pared 4 bases from V and 5 bases from J, leaving 16 bases between.

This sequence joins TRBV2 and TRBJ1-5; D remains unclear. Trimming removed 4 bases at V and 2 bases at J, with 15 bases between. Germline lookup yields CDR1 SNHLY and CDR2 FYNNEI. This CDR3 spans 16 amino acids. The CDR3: CASSALLQAGNQPQHF. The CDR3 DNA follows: TGTGCCAGCAGTGCCCTCCTTCAAGCGGGCAATCAGCCCCAGCATTTT.

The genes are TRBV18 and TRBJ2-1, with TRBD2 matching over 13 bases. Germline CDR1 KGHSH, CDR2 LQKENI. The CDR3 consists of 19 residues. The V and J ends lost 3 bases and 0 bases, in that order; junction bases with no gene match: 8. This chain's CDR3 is CASSPRLAGGASSYNEQFF. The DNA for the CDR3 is TGTGCCAGCTCACCCCGACTAGCGGGGGGTGCGAGCTCCTACAATGAGCAGTTCTTC.

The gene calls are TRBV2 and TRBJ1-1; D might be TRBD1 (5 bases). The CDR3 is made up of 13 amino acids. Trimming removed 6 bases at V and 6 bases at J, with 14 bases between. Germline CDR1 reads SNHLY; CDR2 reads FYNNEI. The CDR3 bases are TGTGCCAGCAGGGAGACAGCCCAGTCTGAAGCTTTCTTT. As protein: CASRETAQSEAFF.

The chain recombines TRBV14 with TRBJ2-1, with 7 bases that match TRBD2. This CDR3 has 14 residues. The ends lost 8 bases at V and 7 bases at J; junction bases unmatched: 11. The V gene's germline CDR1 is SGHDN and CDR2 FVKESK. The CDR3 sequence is CASGAGGGRNEQFF. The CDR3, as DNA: TGTGCCAGCGGCGCAGGTGGCGGGAGAAATGAGCAGTTCTTC.

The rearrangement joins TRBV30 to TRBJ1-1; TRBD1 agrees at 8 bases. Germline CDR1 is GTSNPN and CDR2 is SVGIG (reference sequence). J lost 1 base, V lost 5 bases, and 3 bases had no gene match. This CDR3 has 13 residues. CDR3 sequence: CAWRTGGNTEAFF. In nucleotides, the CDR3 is TGTGCCTGGCGCACAGGGGGGAACACTGAAGCTTTCTTT.

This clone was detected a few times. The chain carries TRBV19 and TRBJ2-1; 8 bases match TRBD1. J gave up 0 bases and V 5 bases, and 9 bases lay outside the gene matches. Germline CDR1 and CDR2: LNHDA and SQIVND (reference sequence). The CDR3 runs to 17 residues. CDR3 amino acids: CASSGQGMGSSYNEQFF. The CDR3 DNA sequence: TGTGCCAGTAGTGGACAGGGTATGGGCAGCTCCTACAATGAGCAGTTCTTC.

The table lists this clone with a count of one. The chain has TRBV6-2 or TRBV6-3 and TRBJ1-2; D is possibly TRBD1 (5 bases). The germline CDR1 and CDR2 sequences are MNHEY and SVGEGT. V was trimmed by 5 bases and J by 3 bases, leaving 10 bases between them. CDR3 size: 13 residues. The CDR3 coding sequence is TGTGCCAGCAGTCAACGGGGGGACTATGGCTACACCTTC. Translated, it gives CASSQRGDYGYTF.

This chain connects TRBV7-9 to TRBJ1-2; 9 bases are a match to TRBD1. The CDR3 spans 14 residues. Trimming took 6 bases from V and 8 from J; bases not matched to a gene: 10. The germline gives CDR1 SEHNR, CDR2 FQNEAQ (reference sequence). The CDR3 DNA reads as TGTGCCAGCAGTAACGACAGGGGGAACACCGGCTACACCTTC. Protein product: CASSNDRGNTGYTF.

CDR3 sequence reads: CASRSEETQYF. In nucleotides, the CDR3 is TGTGCCAGCAGATCCGAAGAGACCCAGTACTTC. The chain combines TRBV28 with TRBJ2-5; no reliable D call. V was pared by 6 bases and J by 3 bases, with 5 bases between. Germline assignment: CDR1 MDHEN and CDR2 SYDVKM. The CDR3 runs to 11 residues.

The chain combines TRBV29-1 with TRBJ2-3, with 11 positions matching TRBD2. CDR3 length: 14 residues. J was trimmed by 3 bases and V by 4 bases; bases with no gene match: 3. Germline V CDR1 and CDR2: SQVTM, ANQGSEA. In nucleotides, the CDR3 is TGCAGCGTTGTAGCGGGAGGGCGAACAGATACGCAGTATTTT. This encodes CSVVAGGRTDTQYF.

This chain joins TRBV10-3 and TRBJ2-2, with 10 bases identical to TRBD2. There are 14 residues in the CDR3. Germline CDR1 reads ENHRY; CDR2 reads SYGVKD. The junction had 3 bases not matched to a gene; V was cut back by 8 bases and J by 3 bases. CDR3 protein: CAIASGGDTGELFF. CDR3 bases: TGTGCCATCGCTAGCGGGGGCGACACCGGGGAGCTGTTTTTT.

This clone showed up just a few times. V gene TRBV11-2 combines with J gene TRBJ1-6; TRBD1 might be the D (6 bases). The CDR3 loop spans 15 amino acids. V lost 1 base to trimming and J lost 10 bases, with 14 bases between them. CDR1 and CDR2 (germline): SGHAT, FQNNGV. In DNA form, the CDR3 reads TGTGCCAGCAGCTTAGTTACAGGGACAAGATCACCCCTCCACTTT. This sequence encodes CASSLVTGTRSPLHF.

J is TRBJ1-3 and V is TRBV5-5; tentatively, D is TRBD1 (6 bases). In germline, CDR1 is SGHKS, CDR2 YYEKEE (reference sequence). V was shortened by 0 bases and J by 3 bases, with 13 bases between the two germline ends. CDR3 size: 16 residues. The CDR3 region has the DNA TGTGCCAGCAGCTTGGTCGGCAGGGGAAGTGGAAACACCATATATTTT. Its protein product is CASSLVGRGSGNTIYF.

The CDR3 reads CAPRKLADGSPLHF. The CDR3 bases are TGTGCCCCCCGAAAGTTAGCTGACGGTTCACCCCTCCACTTT. The J gene is TRBJ1-6, the V gene TRBV7-9; D remains unclear. V was clipped by 11 bases and J by 9 bases, with 20 bases between them. The CDR3 contains 14 residues. Per germline, CDR1 SEHNR and CDR2 FQNEAQ (reference sequence).

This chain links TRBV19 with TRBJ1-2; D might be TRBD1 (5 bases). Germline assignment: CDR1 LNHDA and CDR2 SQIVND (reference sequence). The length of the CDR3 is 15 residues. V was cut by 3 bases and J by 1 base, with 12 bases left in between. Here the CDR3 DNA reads TGTGCCAGTAGTATTGAACAGGATTTTAACTATGGCTACACCTTC. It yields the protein CASSIEQDFNYGYTF.

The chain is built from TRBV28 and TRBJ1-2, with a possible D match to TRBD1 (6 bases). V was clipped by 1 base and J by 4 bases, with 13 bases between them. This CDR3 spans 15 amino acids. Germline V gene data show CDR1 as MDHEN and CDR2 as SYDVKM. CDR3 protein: CASSLSPQGIYGYTF. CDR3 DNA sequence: TGTGCCAGCAGTTTATCACCTCAGGGGATCTATGGCTACACCTTC.

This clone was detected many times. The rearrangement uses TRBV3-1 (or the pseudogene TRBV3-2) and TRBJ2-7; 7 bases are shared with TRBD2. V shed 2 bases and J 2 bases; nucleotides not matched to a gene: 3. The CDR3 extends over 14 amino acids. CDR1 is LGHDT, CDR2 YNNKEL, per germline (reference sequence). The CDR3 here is CASSQWGLPYEQYF. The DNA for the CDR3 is TGTGCCAGCAGCCAATGGGGACTACCCTACGAGCAGTACTTC.

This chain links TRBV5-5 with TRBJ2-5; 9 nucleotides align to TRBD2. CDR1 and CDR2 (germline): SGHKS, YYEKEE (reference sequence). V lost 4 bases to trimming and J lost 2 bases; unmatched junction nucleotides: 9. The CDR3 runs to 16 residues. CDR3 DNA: TGTGCCAGCAGCCCCTGGGGTAGCGGGGGACAAGAGACCCAGTACTTC. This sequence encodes CASSPWGSGGQETQYF.

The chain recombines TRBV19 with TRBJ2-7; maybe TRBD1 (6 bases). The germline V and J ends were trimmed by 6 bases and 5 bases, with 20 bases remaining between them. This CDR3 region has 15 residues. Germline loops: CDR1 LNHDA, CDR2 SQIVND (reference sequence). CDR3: CASSWDKFPGNEQYF. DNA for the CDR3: TGTGCCAGTAGCTGGGACAAGTTCCCGGGTAACGAGCAGTACTTC. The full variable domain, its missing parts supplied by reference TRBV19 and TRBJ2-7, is DGGITQSPKYLFRKEGQNVTLSCEQNLNHDAMYWYRQDPGQGLRLIYYSQIVNDFQKGDIAEGYSVSREKKESFPLTVTSAQKNPTAFYLCASSWDKFPGNEQYFGPGTRLTVT.

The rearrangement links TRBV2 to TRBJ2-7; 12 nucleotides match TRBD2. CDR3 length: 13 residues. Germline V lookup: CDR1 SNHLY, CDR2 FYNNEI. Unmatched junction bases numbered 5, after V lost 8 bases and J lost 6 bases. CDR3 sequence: CASPKTSGSEQYF. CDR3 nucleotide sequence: TGTGCCAGCCCTAAGACTAGCGGGAGCGAGCAGTACTTC.

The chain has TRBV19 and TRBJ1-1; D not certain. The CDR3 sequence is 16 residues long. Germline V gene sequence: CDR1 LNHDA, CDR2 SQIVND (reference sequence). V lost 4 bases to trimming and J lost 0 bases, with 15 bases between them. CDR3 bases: TGTGCCAGTAGTACACGGGAGCTCCGTCTGAACACTGAAGCTTTCTTT. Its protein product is CASSTRELRLNTEAFF.

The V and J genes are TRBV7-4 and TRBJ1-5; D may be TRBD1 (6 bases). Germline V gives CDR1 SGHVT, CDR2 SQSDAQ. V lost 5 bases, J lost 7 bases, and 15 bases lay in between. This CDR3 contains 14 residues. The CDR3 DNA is TGTGCCAGCAGCCCTCAGGGGTTGGGGCAGCCCCAGCATTTT. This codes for CASSPQGLGQPQHF.

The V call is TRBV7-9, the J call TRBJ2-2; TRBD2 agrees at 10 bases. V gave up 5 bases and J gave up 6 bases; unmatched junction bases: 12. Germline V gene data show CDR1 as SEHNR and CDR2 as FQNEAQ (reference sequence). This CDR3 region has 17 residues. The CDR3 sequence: CASSPFSGRTPPGELFF. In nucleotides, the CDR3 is TGTGCCAGCAGCCCGTTTAGCGGGAGGACTCCCCCCGGGGAGCTGTTTTTT.

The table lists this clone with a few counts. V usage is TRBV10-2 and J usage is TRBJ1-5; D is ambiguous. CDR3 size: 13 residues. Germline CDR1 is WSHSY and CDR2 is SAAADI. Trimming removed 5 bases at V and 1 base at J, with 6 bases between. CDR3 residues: CASSQFSNQPQHF. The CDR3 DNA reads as TGCGCCAGCAGTCAATTCAGCAATCAGCCCCAGCATTTT.

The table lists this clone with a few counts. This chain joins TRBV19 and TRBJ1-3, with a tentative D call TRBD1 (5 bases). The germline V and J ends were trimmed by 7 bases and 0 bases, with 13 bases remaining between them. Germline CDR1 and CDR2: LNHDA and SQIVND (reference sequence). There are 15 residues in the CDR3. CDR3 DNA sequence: TGTGCCAGTATAGCTGGGGCGAACTCTGGAAACACCATATATTTT. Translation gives CASIAGANSGNTIYF.

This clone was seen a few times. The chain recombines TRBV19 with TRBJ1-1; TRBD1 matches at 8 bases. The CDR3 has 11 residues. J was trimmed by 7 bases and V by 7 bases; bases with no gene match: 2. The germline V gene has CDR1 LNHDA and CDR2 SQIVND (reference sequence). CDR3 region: CASNRGGEAFF. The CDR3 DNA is TGTGCCAGTAACAGGGGGGGTGAAGCTTTCTTT.

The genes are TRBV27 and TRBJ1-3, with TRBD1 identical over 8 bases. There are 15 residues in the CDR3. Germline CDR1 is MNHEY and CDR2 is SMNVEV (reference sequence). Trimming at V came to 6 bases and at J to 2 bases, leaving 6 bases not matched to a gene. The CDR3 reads CASSLTGVTGNTIYF. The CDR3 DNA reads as TGTGCCAGCAGCCTGACAGGGGTAACTGGAAACACCATATATTTT.

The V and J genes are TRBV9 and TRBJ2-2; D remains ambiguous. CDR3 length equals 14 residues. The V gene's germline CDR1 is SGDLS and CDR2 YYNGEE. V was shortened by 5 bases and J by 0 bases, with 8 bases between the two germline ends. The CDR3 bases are TGTGCCAGCAGTCTTACTACGAACACCGGGGAGCTGTTTTTT. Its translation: CASSLTTNTGELFF. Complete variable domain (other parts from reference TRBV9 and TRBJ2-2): DSGVTQTPKHLITATGQRVTLRCSPRSGDLSVYWYQQSLDQGLQFLIQYYNGEERAKGNILERFSAQQFPDLHSELNLSSLELGDSALYFCASSLTTNTGELFFGEGSRLTVL.